This T cell receptor beta chain appears in the sequencing data of a study of blood T cell repertoires in COVID-19. Study summary: Nucleic acid was either cDNA or gDNA, and it came from T cells, B-cell-depleted T cells, or PBMCs.

Cohorts were based on clinical histories the participants reported. Germline values: CDR1 SGHNT, CDR2 YYREEE (reference sequence). Germline trimming cut 5 bases from V and 3 bases from J; bases unmatched to any gene: 4. The CDR3 runs to 14 residues. Measured with immunoSEQ multiplex PCR; TCRdb has only the in-frame clones, and not every one. This table has about 340,000 clones, 65% to 90% appearing once. This rearrangement joins TRBV5-4 to TRBJ2-2, with TRBD1 identical over 7 bases. The sequencing sample was made of PBMCs or T cells enriched from blood (not recorded which). The clonotype was recovered from a woman aged 40 to 50 with acute COVID-19. This CDR3 is CASRRDRDTGELFF. In DNA form, the CDR3 reads TGTGCCAGCAGGAGAGACAGGGACACCGGGGAGCTGTTTTTT.